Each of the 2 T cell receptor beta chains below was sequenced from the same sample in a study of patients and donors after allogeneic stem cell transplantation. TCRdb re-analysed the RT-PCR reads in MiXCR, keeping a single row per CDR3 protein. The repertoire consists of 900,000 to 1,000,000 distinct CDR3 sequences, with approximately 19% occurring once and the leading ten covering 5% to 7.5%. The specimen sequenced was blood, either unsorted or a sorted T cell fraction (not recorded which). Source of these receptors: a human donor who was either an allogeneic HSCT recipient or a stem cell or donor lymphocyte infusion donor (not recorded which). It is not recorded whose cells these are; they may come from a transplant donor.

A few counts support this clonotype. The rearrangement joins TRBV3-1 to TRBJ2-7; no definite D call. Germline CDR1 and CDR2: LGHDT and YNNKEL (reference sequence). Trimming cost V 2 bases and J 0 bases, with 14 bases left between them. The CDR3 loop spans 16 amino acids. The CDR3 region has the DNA TGTGCCAGCAGCCAATACCCCGACGGCAGCTCCTACGAGCAGTACTTC. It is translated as CASSQYPDGSSYEQYF.

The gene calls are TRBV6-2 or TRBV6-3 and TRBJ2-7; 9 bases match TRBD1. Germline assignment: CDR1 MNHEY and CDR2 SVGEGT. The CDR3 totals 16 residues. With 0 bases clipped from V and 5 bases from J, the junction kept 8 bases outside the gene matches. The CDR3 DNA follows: TGTGCCAGCAGTTACTCCGGCAGGACAGGGGTCCACGAGCAGTACTTC. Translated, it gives CASSYSGRTGVHEQYF.